A single sample is the source of the 21 T cell receptor beta chains below, sequenced in a study of OX40 agonist ivuxolimab in advanced cancers. Sequenced by immunoSEQ multiplex PCR; TCRdb stores in-frame clones only, minus some. The sample carries 45,000 or so clones, 80% recorded once. The input for sequencing was CD4+ or CD8+ T cells sorted from blood, taken in a trial of the OX40 agonist ivuxolimab. These receptors originate from an adult with an advanced solid tumor such as melanoma, head and neck, liver or kidney cancer.

The chain uses TRBV18 and TRBJ1-1; no clear D. Trimming stripped 4 bases from V and 1 base from J, with 10 bases between. Germline V gives CDR1 KGHSH, CDR2 LQKENI. CDR3 size: 14 residues. The CDR3 DNA is TGTGCCAGCTCACAAGACGGAAGGAACACTGAAGCTTTCTTT. Translation gives CASSQDGRNTEAFF.

The rearrangement uses TRBV7-2 and TRBJ2-7; D possibly corresponds to TRBD2 (5 bases). The CDR3 runs 13 residues. Germline loops: CDR1 SGHTA, CDR2 FQGNSA. The ends were cut back, 1 base at V and 2 bases at J, with 6 bases in the middle. Here the CDR3 reads CASSLVGTYEQYF. The CDR3, as DNA: TGTGCCAGCAGCTTAGTCGGGACCTACGAGCAGTACTTC.

This clone was detected once. The rearrangement links TRBV11-2 to TRBJ1-1; tentative D call: TRBD1 (5 bases). V was shortened by 1 base and J by 4 bases, with 10 bases between the two germline ends. CDR3 size: 14 residues. The germline V gene has CDR1 SGHAT and CDR2 FQNNGV. CDR3 DNA sequence: TGTGCCAGCAGCTTAGTGGGGGGGGGCACTGAAGCTTTCTTT. Its protein product is CASSLVGGGTEAFF.

The genes are TRBV14 and TRBJ2-5; 14 bases map to TRBD2. The CDR3 sequence is 17 residues long. The V gene's germline CDR1 is SGHDN and CDR2 FVKESK. The junction had 5 bases not matched to a gene; V was cut back by 1 base and J by 4 bases. Written as DNA, the CDR3 is TGTGCCAGCAGCCAAGGACTAGCGGGAGGGCCGCGAGAGACCCAGTACTTC. This translates into CASSQGLAGGPRETQYF.

The chain is built from TRBV5-8 and TRBJ1-1; no clear D. V lost 0 bases and J lost 7, with 16 bases in between. The CDR3 has 15 residues. Germline CDR1 reads SGHTS; CDR2 reads YDEGEE. CDR3 loop: CASSLEGLAWNEAFF. CDR3 nucleotides: TGTGCCAGCAGCTTGGAGGGTTTAGCGTGGAATGAAGCTTTCTTT.

This chain connects TRBV21-1 to TRBJ2-4; TRBD1, the D gene given by the table, was not confirmed from the DNA. TRBV21-1 is a pseudogene. The CDR3 is made up of 16 amino acids. DNA for the CDR3: TGTGCCACCCCCCCTGGGGACAGACCAGCCAAAAACATTCAGTACTTC. This encodes CATPPGDRPAKNIQYF.

This sequence joins TRBV19 and TRBJ1-6; D call uncertain. Looked up from germline, CDR1 is LNHDA and CDR2 is SQIVND (reference sequence). Trimming shortened V by 4 bases and J by 10 bases, and 14 bases separated the two germline ends. The CDR3 spans 14 residues. DNA of the CDR3: TGTGCCAGTAGTACAGTCATCCCATCATCACCCCTCCACTTT. This sequence encodes CASSTVIPSSPLHF. The whole variable domain, filled in from reference TRBV19 and TRBJ1-6, reads DGGITQSPKYLFRKEGQNVTLSCEQNLNHDAMYWYRQDPGQGLRLIYYSQIVNDFQKGDIAEGYSVSREKKESFPLTVTSAQKNPTAFYLCASSTVIPSSPLHFGNGTRLTVT.

This clone was seen a single time. The chain couples TRBV5-5 to TRBJ1-1, with D uncertain. V dropped 5 bases and J dropped 7 bases, with 12 bases sitting between them. CDR3 length equals 12 residues. Germline V lookup: CDR1 SGHKS, CDR2 YYEKEE (reference sequence). The CDR3 bases are TGTGCCAGCAGGTCGGCGGTTAATGAAGCTTTCTTT. This codes for CASRSAVNEAFF.

The rearrangement uses TRBV6-5 and TRBJ2-5, with a weak D call TRBD2 (5 bases). Germline assignment: CDR1 MNHEY and CDR2 SVGAGI. The CDR3 has 12 residues. The V end lost 7 bases, the J end lost 2 bases, and 8 bases lay between the germline ends. The DNA of the CDR3 is TGTGCCAGCAAGGGAGAGCAAGAGACCCAGTACTTC. Its protein product is CASKGEQETQYF.

The J gene is TRBJ1-5, the V gene TRBV7-2; TRBD1 matches 9 bases. Germline V lookup: CDR1 SGHTA, CDR2 FQGNSA. The CDR3 has 15 residues. Trimming took 5 bases from V and 7 from J; bases not matched to a gene: 9. The DNA of the CDR3 is TGTGCCAGCAGCCAAGGACAGGGGCTAGGCCAGCCCCAGCATTTT. This translates into CASSQGQGLGQPQHF. The variable domain in full, completed from reference TRBV7-2 and TRBJ1-5, reads GAGVSQSPSNKVTEKGKDVELRCDPISGHTALYWYRQSLGQGLEFLIYFQGNSAPDKSGLPSDRFSAERTGGSVSTLTIQRTQQEDSAVYLCASSQGQGLGQPQHFGDGTRLSIL.

The chain combines TRBV7-6 with TRBJ2-7; D is uncertain. CDR1 and CDR2 (germline): SGHVS, FNYEAQ. The V and J ends lost 1 base and 0 bases respectively, with 7 bases between them. The CDR3 is 14 residues long. The CDR3 here is CASSLDRRSYEQYF. The DNA for the CDR3 is TGTGCCAGCAGCTTAGATCGCCGCTCCTACGAGCAGTACTTC.

V usage is TRBV7-9 and J usage is TRBJ2-7; TRBD1 is a possible D gene (5 bases). This CDR3 has 14 residues. Per germline, CDR1 SEHNR and CDR2 FQNEAQ (reference sequence). V lost 3 bases, J lost 4 bases, and 13 bases lay in between. The CDR3 DNA reads as TGTGCCAGCAGCTTTGATCGCAGGGCGTACGAGCAGTACTTC. Its protein product is CASSFDRRAYEQYF.

This chain links TRBV7-2 with TRBJ1-1, with TRBD1 matching over 8 bases. With V trimmed by 5 bases and J by 2 bases, 1 base remained unmatched. This CDR3 contains 13 residues. Germline V gene lookup returns CDR1 SGHTA and CDR2 FQGNSA. CDR3 in amino acids: CASSPGGNTEAFF. CDR3 bases: TGTGCCAGCAGCCCAGGGGGCAACACTGAAGCTTTCTTT.

The gene calls are TRBV2 and TRBJ2-1; 7 bases map to TRBD2. The CDR3 contains 15 residues. Germline loops: CDR1 SNHLY, CDR2 FYNNEI. Germline trimming cut 5 bases from V and 2 bases from J; bases unmatched to any gene: 6. This CDR3 reads CASSPQAGAYNEQFF. The CDR3 region has the DNA TGTGCCAGCAGTCCGCAGGCGGGGGCCTACAATGAGCAGTTCTTC. Full variable domain (outside the CDR3, taken from reference TRBV2 and TRBJ2-1): EPEVTQTPSHQVTQMGQEVILRCVPISNHLYFYWYRQILGQKVEFLVSFYNNEISEKSEIFDDQFSVERPDGSNFTLKIRSTKLEDSAMYFCASSPQAGAYNEQFFGPGTRLTVL.

This clone came up a few times. The rearrangement links TRBV7-2 to TRBJ2-2, with TRBD1 matching 8 bases. This CDR3 is 16 amino acids long. Looked up from germline, CDR1 is SGHTA and CDR2 is FQGNSA. V gave up 5 bases and J gave up 5 bases; unmatched junction bases: 10. The CDR3 loop reads CASSPRTGLTTGELFF. The CDR3 bases are TGTGCCAGCAGCCCCCGGACAGGGCTAACGACCGGGGAGCTGTTTTTT. Full variable domain (missing parts from reference TRBV7-2 and TRBJ2-2): GAGVSQSPSNKVTEKGKDVELRCDPISGHTALYWYRQSLGQGLEFLIYFQGNSAPDKSGLPSDRFSAERTGGSVSTLTIQRTQQEDSAVYLCASSPRTGLTTGELFFGEGSRLTVL.

The chain links TRBV6-1 to TRBJ2-1; D not certain. The germline CDR1 and CDR2 sequences are MNHNS and SASEGT. CDR3 length: 15 amino acids. Trimming stripped 3 bases from V and 0 bases from J, with 9 bases between. The CDR3 nucleotides read TGTGCCAGCAGTGAGTTGGGGAACTCCTACAATGAGCAGTTCTTC. Translated, it gives CASSELGNSYNEQFF.

The chain is built from TRBV19 and TRBJ1-1; 7 bases match TRBD1. CDR3 length: 16 amino acids. CDR1 and CDR2 from the germline V gene are LNHDA and SQIVND (reference sequence). V was pared by 6 bases and J by 1 base, with 11 bases of the junction left unmatched. This chain's CDR3 is CASRKPPRQGNTEAFF. As DNA, the CDR3 is TGTGCCAGTAGGAAGCCTCCACGACAGGGGAACACTGAAGCTTTCTTT.

The V and J genes are TRBV14 and TRBJ1-1, with a weak D call TRBD1 (6 bases). Trimming stripped 1 base from V and 8 bases from J, with 20 bases between. This CDR3 spans 16 amino acids. Germline CDR1 is SGHDN and CDR2 is FVKESK. The CDR3 region has the DNA TGTGCCAGCAGCCAAGTTCGGGGGCTGGCTCGAAGAGAAGCTTTCTTT. Amino acid sequence: CASSQVRGLARREAFF. Variable domain in full (rest from reference TRBV14 and TRBJ1-1): EAGVTQFPSHSVIEKGQTVTLRCDPISGHDNLYWYRRVMGKEIKFLLHFVKESKQDESGMPNNRFLAERTGGTYSTLKVQPAELEDSGVYFCASSQVRGLARREAFFGQGTRLTVV.

This chain uses TRBV5-1 with TRBJ1-1, with TRBD1 as a possible D gene (6 bases). Trimming shortened V by 2 bases and J by 0 bases, and 8 bases separated the two germline ends. Germline V gene sequence: CDR1 SGHRS, CDR2 YFSETQ. This CDR3 region has 14 residues. The CDR3 nucleotides read TGCGCCAGCAGCTTTACAGGGCTGAACACTGAAGCTTTCTTT. Protein product: CASSFTGLNTEAFF.

J is TRBJ2-2 and V is TRBV5-1; D is possibly TRBD2 (5 bases). Germline V gene data show CDR1 as SGHRS and CDR2 as YFSETQ. This CDR3 region has 15 residues. Trimming stripped 1 base from V and 1 base from J, with 8 bases between. CDR3 sequence: CASSLLRVNTGELFF. The CDR3 DNA reads TGCGCCAGCAGCTTGCTGCGGGTGAACACCGGGGAGCTGTTTTTT.

The rearrangement uses TRBV11-2 and TRBJ2-5, with D perhaps matching TRBD2 (6 bases). This CDR3 spans 13 amino acids. V gave up 3 bases and J gave up 5 bases, with 10 bases separating them. The germline V gene has CDR1 SGHAT and CDR2 FQNNGV. Here the CDR3 DNA reads TGTGCCAGCAGCTTCAGCGGGTTGGAGACCCAGTACTTC. Amino acid sequence: CASSFSGLETQYF.